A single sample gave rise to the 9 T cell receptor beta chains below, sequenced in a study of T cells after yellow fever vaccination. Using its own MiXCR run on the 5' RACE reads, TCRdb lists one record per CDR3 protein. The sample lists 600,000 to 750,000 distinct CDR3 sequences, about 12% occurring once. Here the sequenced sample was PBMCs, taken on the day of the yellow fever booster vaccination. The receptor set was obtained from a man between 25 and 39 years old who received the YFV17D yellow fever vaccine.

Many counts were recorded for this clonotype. The CDR3 region is CASSQDPLRGPYNEQFF. The CDR3 bases are TGCGCCAGCAGCCAAGATCCCTTAAGGGGTCCCTACAATGAGCAGTTCTTC. The V and J genes are TRBV4-3 and TRBJ2-1; D may be TRBD1 (5 bases). The CDR3 spans 17 residues. Germline V gene sequence: CDR1 LGHNA, CDR2 YSLEER. Trimming removed 0 bases at V and 2 bases at J, with 14 bases between.

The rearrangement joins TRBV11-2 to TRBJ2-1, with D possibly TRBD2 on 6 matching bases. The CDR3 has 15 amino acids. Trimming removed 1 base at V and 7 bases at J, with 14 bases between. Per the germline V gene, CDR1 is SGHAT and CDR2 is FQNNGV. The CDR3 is CASSLGAGPANEQFF. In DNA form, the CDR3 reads TGTGCCAGCAGCTTAGGTGCGGGACCAGCGAATGAGCAGTTCTTC. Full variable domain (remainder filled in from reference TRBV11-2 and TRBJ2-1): EAGVAQSPRYKIIEKRQSVAFWCNPISGHATLYWYQQILGQGPKLLIQFQNNGVVDDSQLPKDRFSAERLKGVDSTLKIQPAKLEDSAVYLCASSLGAGPANEQFFGPGTRLTVL.

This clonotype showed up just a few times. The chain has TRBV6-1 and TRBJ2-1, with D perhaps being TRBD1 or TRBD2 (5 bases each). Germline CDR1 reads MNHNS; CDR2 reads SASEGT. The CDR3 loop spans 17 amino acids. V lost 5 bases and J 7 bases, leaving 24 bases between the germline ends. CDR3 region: CASSRISGTLQSNEQFF. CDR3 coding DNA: TGTGCCAGCAGTAGGATCTCCGGGACCCTTCAGTCTAATGAGCAGTTCTTC.

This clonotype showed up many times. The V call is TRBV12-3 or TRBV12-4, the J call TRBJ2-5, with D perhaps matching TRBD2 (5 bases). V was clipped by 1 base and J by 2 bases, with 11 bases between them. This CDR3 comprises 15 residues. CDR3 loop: CASSLGPGGQETQYF. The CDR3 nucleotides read TGTGCCAGCAGTTTAGGTCCCGGCGGGCAAGAGACCCAGTACTTC.

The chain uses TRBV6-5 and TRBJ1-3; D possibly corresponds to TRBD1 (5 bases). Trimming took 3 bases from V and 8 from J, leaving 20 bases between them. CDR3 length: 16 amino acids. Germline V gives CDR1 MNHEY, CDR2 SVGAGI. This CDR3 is CASSYRPGTPADTIYF. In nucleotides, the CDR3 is TGTGCCAGCAGTTATCGGCCCGGGACCCCGGCGGACACCATATATTTT.

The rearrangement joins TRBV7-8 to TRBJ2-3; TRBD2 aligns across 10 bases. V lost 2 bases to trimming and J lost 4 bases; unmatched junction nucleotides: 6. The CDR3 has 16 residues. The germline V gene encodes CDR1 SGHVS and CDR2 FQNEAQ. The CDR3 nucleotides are TGTGCCAGCAGCTTATCTAGCGGGAGTGGGGCAGATACGCAGTATTTT. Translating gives CASSLSSGSGADTQYF.

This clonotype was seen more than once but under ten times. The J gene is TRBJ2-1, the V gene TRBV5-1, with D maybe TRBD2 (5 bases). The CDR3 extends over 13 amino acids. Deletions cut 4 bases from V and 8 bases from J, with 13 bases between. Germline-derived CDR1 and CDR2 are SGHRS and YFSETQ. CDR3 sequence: CASSQRTPDEQFF. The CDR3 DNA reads TGCGCCAGCAGCCAAAGGACTCCCGATGAGCAGTTCTTC.

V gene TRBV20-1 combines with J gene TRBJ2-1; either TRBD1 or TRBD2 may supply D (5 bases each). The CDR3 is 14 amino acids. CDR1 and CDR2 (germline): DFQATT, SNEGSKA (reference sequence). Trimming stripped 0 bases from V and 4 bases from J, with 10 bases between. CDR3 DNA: TGCAGTGCTAGAGATTTCGGGGCTTACAATGAGCAGTTCTTC. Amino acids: CSARDFGAYNEQFF.

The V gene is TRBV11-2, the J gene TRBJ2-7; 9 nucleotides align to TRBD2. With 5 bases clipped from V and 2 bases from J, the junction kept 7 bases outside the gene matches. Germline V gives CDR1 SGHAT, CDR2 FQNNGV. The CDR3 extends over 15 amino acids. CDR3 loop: CASSGTSGSAYEQYF. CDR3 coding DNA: TGTGCCAGCAGCGGCACTAGCGGGTCCGCCTACGAGCAGTACTTC.